What follows is one TCR beta chain and its context. This entry comes from a study of blood T cell repertoires in COVID-19. Enrolled through a virtual design, the participants were between about 18 and 100 years of age and came from 24 US areas. Clinical history as reported by participants underpinned cohort assignment. A COVID-19 case was met by exposed participants within 2 weeks before study entry. As processed by the authors: Amplification from reference gene primers served as the basis for estimated nucleated cell counts. Libraries were prepared by immunoSEQ multiplex PCR; TCRdb keeps only in-frame clonotypes and omits some of them. V and J calls and clone size are those listed in that table; D and trimming were worked out from the DNA. The table records approximately 300,000 clones, roughly 90% of them present only once. V gave up 5 bases and J gave up 0 bases; unmatched junction bases: 8. The CDR3 runs to 17 residues. Germline V CDR1 and CDR2: MDHEN, SYDVKM.

This chain joins TRBV28 and TRBJ2-2; TRBD1 aligns across 8 bases. Sequencing used PBMCs or T cells enriched from blood (not recorded which). The receptor comes from a woman aged 25 to 39 who had been exposed to COVID-19. The CDR3 DNA reads as TGTGCCAGCAGTCCCATCGGGACAGGACCGAACACCGGGGAGCTGTTTTTT. Amino acid sequence: CASSPIGTGPNTGELFF.